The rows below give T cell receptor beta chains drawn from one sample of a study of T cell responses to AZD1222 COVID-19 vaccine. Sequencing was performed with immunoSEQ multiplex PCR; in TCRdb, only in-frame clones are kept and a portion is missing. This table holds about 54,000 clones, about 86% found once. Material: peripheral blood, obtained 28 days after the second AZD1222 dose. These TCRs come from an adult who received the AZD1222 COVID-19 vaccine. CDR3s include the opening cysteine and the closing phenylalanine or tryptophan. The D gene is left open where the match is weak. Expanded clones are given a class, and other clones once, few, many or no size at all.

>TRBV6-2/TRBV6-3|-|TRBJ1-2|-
TGTGCCAGCAGTTCACGTAGGGAGGTCTATGGCTACACCTTC
CASSSRREVYGYTF
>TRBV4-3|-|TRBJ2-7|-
TGCGCCAGCAGCCCGGAGAACTACGAGCAGTACTTC
CASSPENYEQYF
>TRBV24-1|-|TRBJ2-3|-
TGTGCCACCCAGACAGGTTCGGCCACAGATACGCAGTATTTT
CATQTGSATDTQYF
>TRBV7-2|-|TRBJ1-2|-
TGTGCCAGCAGCTTAGGTACAGGCAAAAACTATGGCTACACCTTC
CASSLGTGKNYGYTF
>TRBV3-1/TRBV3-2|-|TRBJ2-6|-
TGTGCCAGCAGCCAAGATTCCGCATCTGGGGCCAACGTCCTGACTTTC
CASSQDSASGANVLTF
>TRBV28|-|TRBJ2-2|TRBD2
TGTGCCAGCAGCCGGGCCGCTAGCGGGAGGACCGACACAGAGCTGTTTTTT
CASSRAASGRTDTELFF
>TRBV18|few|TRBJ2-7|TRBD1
TGTGCCAGCTCAACGGGACAGGCTTCCTACGAGCAGTACTTC
CASSTGQASYEQYF
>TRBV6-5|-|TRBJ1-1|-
TGTGCCAGCAGGGACTCACAGACGAACACTGAAGCTTTCTTT
CASRDSQTNTEAFF
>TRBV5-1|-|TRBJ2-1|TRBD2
TGCGCCAGCAGCCCCGGACTAGCGGGAGGGCTACATGAGCAGTTCTTC
CASSPGLAGGLHEQFF
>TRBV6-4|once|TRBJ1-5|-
TGTGCCAGCAGCGGCGGCAATCAGCCCCAGCATTTT
CASSGGNQPQHF
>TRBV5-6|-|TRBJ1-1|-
TGTGCCAGCAGCTCGAGGGAGAACACTGAAGCTTTCTTT
CASSSRENTEAFF
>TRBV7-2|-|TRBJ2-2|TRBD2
TGTGCCAGCAGCTTAAGGGCGGGGGGTACCGGGGAGCTGTTTTTT
CASSLRAGGTGELFF
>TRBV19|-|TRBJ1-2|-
TGTGCCAGTAGGCCCGGGACGCTCTATGGCTACACCTTC
CASRPGTLYGYTF
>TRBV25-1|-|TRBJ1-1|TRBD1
TGTGCCAGCAGTCGGACAGGGCTCATGAACACTGAAGCTTTCTTT
CASSRTGLMNTEAFF
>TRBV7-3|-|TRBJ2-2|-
TGTGCCAGCAGCCCAACGGGGACCGGGGAGCTGTTTTTT
CASSPTGTGELFF
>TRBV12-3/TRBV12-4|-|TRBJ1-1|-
TGTGCCAGCAGCGGACAGTTGAACACTGAAGCTTTCTTT
CASSGQLNTEAFF
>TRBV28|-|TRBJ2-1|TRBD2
TGTGCCAGCAGACGGAACCCTAGCGGGAGTAAGGGGGAGCAGTTCTTC
CASRRNPSGSKGEQFF
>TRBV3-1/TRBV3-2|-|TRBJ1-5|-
TGTGCCAGCAGCCAAGATCACGATAGCAATCAGCCCCAGCATTTT
CASSQDHDSNQPQHF
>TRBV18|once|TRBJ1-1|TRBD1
TGTGCCAGCTCACCTGGACAGGGCAAAATAGAAGCTTTCTTT
CASSPGQGKIEAFF
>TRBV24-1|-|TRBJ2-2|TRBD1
TGTGCCACCAGTGATGGGGACAGGGGGATGTTTTTT
CATSDGDRGMFF
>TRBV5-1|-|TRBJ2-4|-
TGCGCCAGCAGCTTGGGGGAGAGTTGGGACATTCAGTACTTC
CASSLGESWDIQYF
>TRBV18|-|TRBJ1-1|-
TGTGCCAGCTCACCAAACTTGGGGAATCATTACACTGAAGCTTTCTTT
CASSPNLGNHYTEAFF
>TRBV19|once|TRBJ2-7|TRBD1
TGTGCCAGTGCCGACAGGGACACCTACGAGCAGTACTTC
CASADRDTYEQYF
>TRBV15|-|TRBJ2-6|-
TGTGCCACCAGCATCGGGGGTAGTGGGGCCAACGTCCTGACTTTC
CATSIGGSGANVLTF
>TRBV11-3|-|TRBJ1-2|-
TGTGCCAGCAGCTTAGAGGTTGGGGGAAGGTTTGGCTACACCTTC
CASSLEVGGRFGYTF
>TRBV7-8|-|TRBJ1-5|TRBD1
TGTGCCAGCAGCTTAGCGGGACAGGGCAATCAGCCCCAGCATTTT
CASSLAGQGNQPQHF
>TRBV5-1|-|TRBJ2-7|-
TGCGCCAGCAGCCCACAAACTAGCTCCTACGAGCAGTACTTC
CASSPQTSSYEQYF
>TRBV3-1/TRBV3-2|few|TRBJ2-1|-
TGTGCCAGCAGCCAAGGTGGCAGTTTCACAAGTGAGCAGTTCTTC
CASSQGGSFTSEQFF
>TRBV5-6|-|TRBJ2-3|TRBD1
TGTGCCAGCAGCTTGACCCTTCTCGGGACAGTGAGGACAGATACGCAGTATTTT
CASSLTLLGTVRTDTQYF
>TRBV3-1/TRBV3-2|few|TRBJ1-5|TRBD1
TGTGCCAGCAGCCTATCGGACAGGAATCAGCCCCAGCATTTT
CASSLSDRNQPQHF
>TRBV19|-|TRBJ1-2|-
TGTGCCAGTAGTATAGGAAGGGTCTATGGCTACACCTTC
CASSIGRVYGYTF
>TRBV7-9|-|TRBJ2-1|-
TGTGCCAGCAGCCCCGGGAATGAGCAGTTCTTC
CASSPGNEQFF
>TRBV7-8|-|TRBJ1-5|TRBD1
TGTGCCAGCAGCTTAGACACAGGGGGAAGAGACCAGCCCCAGCATTTT
CASSLDTGGRDQPQHF
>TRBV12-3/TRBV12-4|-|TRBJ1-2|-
TGTGCCAGCAGTTTATCTACTTATGGCTACACCTTC
CASSLSTYGYTF
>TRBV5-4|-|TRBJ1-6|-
TGTGCCAGCAGCCTCCAGGGATTCTATAATTCACCCCTCCACTTT
CASSLQGFYNSPLHF
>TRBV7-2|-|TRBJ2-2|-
TGTGCCAGCCCTCAAGGGACCGCGGGCACCGGGGAGCTGTTTTTT
CASPQGTAGTGELFF
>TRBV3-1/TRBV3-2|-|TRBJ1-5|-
TGTGCCAGCAGCCCCCTCGCAGGGCACAATCAGCCCCAGCATTTT
CASSPLAGHNQPQHF
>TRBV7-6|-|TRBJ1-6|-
TGTGCCAGCAGCTTAGGGCCCCGGCCTAATTCACCCCTCCACTTT
CASSLGPRPNSPLHF
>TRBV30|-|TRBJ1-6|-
TGTGCCTGGAGCAGAGGGTCGTCTTCACCCCTCCACTTT
CAWSRGSSSPLHF
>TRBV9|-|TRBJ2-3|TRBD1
TGTGCCAGCAGCCCAACCGGGACAGGGGTCACAGATACGCAGTATTTT
CASSPTGTGVTDTQYF
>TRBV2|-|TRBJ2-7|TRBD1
TGTGCCACAGACAGGGGCACCTACGAGCAGTACTTC
CATDRGTYEQYF
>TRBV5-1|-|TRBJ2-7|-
TGCGCCAGCAGCTTGGTCGGGGCGGGAACGGCCCACGAGCAGTACTTC
CASSLVGAGTAHEQYF